These 22 T cell receptor beta chains share one sample of origin, sequenced in a study of T cells in Graves' hyperthyroidism and ophthalmopathy. Regions amplified from RNA transcripts were the TCR beta CDR3 regions. RT-PCR in the first round (using the HTBI primer set) targeted the TCR CDR3. TCRdb itself ran the multiplex PCR reads through MiXCR, one entry per CDR3 protein. Among just over 550,000 distinct CDR3 sequences listed, 46% were seen once. Input material: peripheral blood or thyroid tissue (not recorded which). The receptors here all came from a woman aged 18 to 35 with Graves' hyperthyroidism.

This clonotype came up many times. This chain links TRBV10-3 with TRBJ1-1, with D tentatively TRBD1 (5 bases). CDR1 and CDR2 (germline): ENHRY, SYGVKD. CDR3 size: 16 residues. Trimming cost V 3 bases and J 8 bases, with 22 bases left between them. The CDR3 reads CAISEQDINFMPEAFF. CDR3 bases: TGTGCCATCAGTGAACAGGACATTAATTTTATGCCCGAAGCTTTCTTT.

This clonotype came up many times. V is TRBV29-1 and J is TRBJ2-2; the D gene is possibly TRBD1 (6 bases). Germline V lookup: CDR1 SQVTM, CDR2 ANQGSEA. There are 14 residues in the CDR3. Deletions cut 0 bases from V and 10 bases from J, with 15 bases between. The CDR3 region has the DNA TGCAGCGTTGAAGAAGCTCAGGGGCGCAAGGAGCTGTTTTTT. Protein: CSVEEAQGRKELFF.

This clonotype was observed once. The chain links TRBV2 to TRBJ2-1; D gene uncertain. Trimming stripped 10 bases from V and 0 bases from J, with 13 bases between. Germline values: CDR1 SNHLY, CDR2 FYNNEI. This CDR3 has 14 residues. CDR3 in amino acids: CATVRSSSYNEQFF. The CDR3 region has the DNA TGTGCCACCGTTCGGTCTAGCTCCTACAATGAGCAGTTCTTC. The whole variable domain, remainder taken from reference TRBV2 and TRBJ2-1, is EPEVTQTPSHQVTQMGQEVILRCVPISNHLYFYWYRQILGQKVEFLVSFYNNEISEKSEIFDDQFSVERPDGSNFTLKIRSTKLEDSAMYFCATVRSSSYNEQFFGPGTRLTVL.

The rearrangement uses TRBV2 and TRBJ1-4; D is uncertain. Germline-derived CDR1 and CDR2 are SNHLY and FYNNEI. This CDR3 is 15 amino acids long. Trimming cost V 4 bases and J 3 bases, with 12 bases left between them. The DNA of the CDR3 is TGTGCCAGCAGTGCGCCGAGAGGTGCTAATGAAAAACTGTTTTTT. It yields the protein CASSAPRGANEKLFF.

V usage is TRBV29-1 and J usage is TRBJ1-2; no firm D call. Deletions cut 6 bases from V and 3 bases from J, with 14 bases between. The germline gives CDR1 SQVTM, CDR2 ANQGSEA. The CDR3 is 13 residues long. The CDR3 loop reads CSVQSGADYGYTF. The CDR3 DNA reads TGCAGCGTCCAAAGCGGAGCGGACTATGGCTACACCTTC.

This clonotype was counted only a few times. The chain recombines TRBV20-1 with TRBJ1-5; D gene unclear. The CDR3 runs to 13 residues. V shed 1 base and J shed 11 bases, with 15 bases lying between them. CDR1 and CDR2 (germline): DFQATT, SNEGSKA (reference sequence). The CDR3 reads CSARGAVLLAQHF. The CDR3 nucleotides read TGCAGTGCTAGAGGAGCTGTCCTGTTAGCCCAGCATTTT.

The chain employs TRBV5-6 and TRBJ1-2; 9 bases match TRBD1. Germline trimming cut 4 bases from V and 4 bases from J; bases unmatched to any gene: 11. The CDR3 consists of 16 residues. From germline, CDR1 is SGHDT and CDR2 YYEEEE. DNA of the CDR3: TGTGCCAGCAGCCCAAGGGACAGGGCTTATCTCTATGGCTACACCTTC. Residues: CASSPRDRAYLYGYTF.

This chain connects TRBV11-1 to TRBJ1-2, with 11 bases that match TRBD1. V dropped 6 bases and J dropped 4; count of bases not matched to a gene: 13. The CDR3 runs 17 residues. Germline V gene data show CDR1 as SGHAT and CDR2 as FQDESV (reference sequence). Written as DNA, the CDR3 is TGTGCCAGCAGTTACTTCCCAAGGACAGGGGGCGGCTATGGCTACACCTTC. Translated: CASSYFPRTGGGYGYTF.

This clonotype was detected only once. Just one base apart from a much larger clone, this may be a read error. This chain uses TRBV20-1 with TRBJ2-7; 12 bases fit TRBD2. This CDR3 has 14 residues. J gave up 0 bases and V 6 bases, and 3 bases lay outside the gene matches. The germline V gene has CDR1 DFQATT and CDR2 SNEGSKA (reference sequence). The CDR3 bases are TGCAGTGCACCGACTAGCGGGAGCTCCTACGAGCAGTACTTC. It encodes CSAPTSGSSYEQYF.

DNA for the CDR3: TGCAGTGCTAGGGGGTCCGAAGCAGGGGAGACCCAGCATTTT. Amino acid sequence: CSARGSEAGETQHF. This rearrangement joins TRBV20-1 to TRBJ1-5, with a possible D match to TRBD1 (6 bases). V lost 3 bases and J lost 11, with 20 bases in between. Germline assignment: CDR1 DFQATT and CDR2 SNEGSKA (reference sequence). The CDR3 sequence is 14 residues long.

This clonotype has more than one count but fewer than ten. CDR3 residues: CASSDPVPGQGNTEAFF. The CDR3 nucleotides are TGTGCCAGCAGTGATCCTGTCCCGGGACAAGGGAACACTGAAGCTTTCTTT. The chain carries TRBV2 and TRBJ1-1, with D possibly matching TRBD1 (6 bases). The ends were cut back, 3 bases at V and 1 base at J, with 18 bases in the middle. Germline V gene data show CDR1 as SNHLY and CDR2 as FYNNEI. The CDR3 covers 17 residues. Drawing the rest from reference TRBV2 and TRBJ1-1, the complete variable domain is EPEVTQTPSHQVTQMGQEVILRCVPISNHLYFYWYRQILGQKVEFLVSFYNNEISEKSEIFDDQFSVERPDGSNFTLKIRSTKLEDSAMYFCASSDPVPGQGNTEAFFGQGTRLTVV.

The genes are TRBV11-2 and TRBJ1-2; D may be TRBD1 (5 bases). Per germline, CDR1 SGHAT and CDR2 FQNNGV. V was clipped by 2 bases and J by 8 bases, with 12 bases between them. CDR3 size: 13 residues. CDR3 in DNA: TGTGCCAGCAGCTTATCAGTTGGGGGAGGCTACACCTTC. It is translated as CASSLSVGGGYTF.

This clonotype was seen only once. V gene TRBV29-1 combines with J gene TRBJ2-7, with a weak D call TRBD2 (5 bases). Germline V CDR1 and CDR2: SQVTM, ANQGSEA. The CDR3 has 14 amino acids. The ends were cut back, 3 bases at V and 0 bases at J, with 12 bases in the middle. The CDR3 DNA is TGCAGCGTTGATGGGCGGGCAAACTCCTACGAGCAGTACTTC. Amino acids: CSVDGRANSYEQYF.

As to this clonotype: At one end the junction does not follow the germline gene, possibly because of a read error. This sequence joins TRBV5-6 and TRBJ1-5; D uncertain. From germline, CDR1 is SGHDT and CDR2 YYEEEE. The CDR3 length is 12 residues. The CDR3 is CASSLDGRGVIF. The CDR3 nucleotides read TGTGCCAGCAGCTTGGATGGACGGGGAGTCATTTTT.

This clonotype has more than one count but fewer than ten. The chain combines TRBV7-2 with TRBJ2-5; 10 bases match TRBD2. In germline, CDR1 is SGHTA, CDR2 FQGNSA. The CDR3 spans 16 residues. V trimming: 2 bases; J trimming: 10 bases; junction bases outside the gene matches: 13. The CDR3 loop reads CASSLNKREGLEGQYF. The CDR3 DNA reads TGTGCCAGCAGCTTAAATAAGCGGGAGGGCCTAGAGGGCCAGTACTTC. Full variable domain (remainder filled in from reference TRBV7-2 and TRBJ2-5): GAGVSQSPSNKVTEKGKDVELRCDPISGHTALYWYRQSLGQGLEFLIYFQGNSAPDKSGLPSDRFSAERTGGSVSTLTIQRTQQEDSAVYLCASSLNKREGLEGQYFGPGTRLLVL.

In nucleotides, the CDR3 is TGTGCCACCAGTGACCCGGGACAGGGATTCACTGAAGCTTTCTTT. Translated: CATSDPGQGFTEAFF. The J gene is TRBJ1-1, the V gene TRBV24-1; 9 bases match TRBD1. With V trimmed by 4 bases and J by 4 bases, 6 bases remained unmatched. This CDR3 comprises 15 residues. CDR1 KGHDR and CDR2 SFDVKD come from the germline V gene.

On this clonotype: Here the CDR3 omits its conserved ending phenylalanine or tryptophan, so a read error is the likely source. Because the CDR3's place on the DNA is in doubt, the DNA is left out and the CDR3 is given as listed by TCRdb. V and J are TRBV12-3 or TRBV12-4 and TRBJ2-5; TRBD2, the table's D call, was not compared with the DNA. The CDR3 is 9 amino acids long, termini counted. CDR3 region: CASSFGLAG.

The chain links TRBV7-9 to TRBJ1-4, with D perhaps matching TRBD1 (6 bases). The CDR3 covers 15 residues. CDR1 is SEHNR, CDR2 FQNEAQ, per germline (reference sequence). V was cut by 7 bases and J by 0 bases, with 12 bases left in between. Written as DNA, the CDR3 is TGTGCCAGCAACCCGACAGGCTCAACTAATGAAAAACTGTTTTTT. Translated: CASNPTGSTNEKLFF.

This rearrangement joins TRBV12-3 or TRBV12-4 to TRBJ2-7, with D possibly matching TRBD2 (5 bases). Trimming took 2 bases from V and 3 from J, leaving 11 bases between them. The CDR3 has 14 residues. The CDR3 here is CASSLKGVVYEQYF. CDR3 DNA: TGTGCCAGCAGTTTAAAGGGAGTAGTCTACGAGCAGTACTTC.

This chain links TRBV15 with TRBJ2-3; D gene uncertain. CDR3 length: 14 amino acids. In germline, CDR1 is LNHNV, CDR2 YYDKDF (reference sequence). Trimming stripped 2 bases from V and 11 bases from J, with 17 bases between. CDR3 region: CATSRFQTELGQYF. In DNA form, the CDR3 reads TGTGCCACCAGCAGATTTCAGACCGAACTCGGGCAGTATTTT.

The gene calls are TRBV11-1 and TRBJ1-2; weak D call: TRBD1 (5 bases). This CDR3 is built from 13 residues. Germline loops: CDR1 SGHAT, CDR2 FQDESV (reference sequence). The CDR3 reads CARAEQVNYGYTF. Written as DNA, the CDR3 is TGTGCTAGAGCCGAACAGGTTAACTATGGCTACACCTTC.

The rearrangement uses TRBV11-2 and TRBJ2-5; TRBD2 matches at 9 bases. The CDR3 runs 15 residues. Losses at the gene ends were 5 bases for V and 4 bases for J; bases not matched to a gene: 8. Germline CDR1 and CDR2: SGHAT and FQNNGV. The CDR3 DNA reads as TGTGCCAGCAGCCCCGCTGGAGCGGGAGGAGAGACCCAGTACTTC. Its translation: CASSPAGAGGETQYF.